This TCR beta chain came from a study of CXCR3-negative and CXCR3-positive naive CD8 T cells. Concerning this clonotype: Its antigen is currently unknown.

Study results and limitations: CXCR3-expressing naive cells carried TRB CDR3s more hydrophobic than those of CXCR3-negative naive cells.

The method, 5' RACE with UMI labels, was used to prepare the TRB cDNA libraries. TCRdb re-called the 5' RACE reads; one entry per CDR3 protein, DNA not given. Found here are around 63,000 distinct CDR3 sequences; the top ten clones hold around 4.9%. CDR1 and CDR2 from the germline V gene are SQVTM and ANQGSEA. The CDR3 spans 14 residues. This receptor was obtained from a human donor in good health. Some clones in this sample may be carry-over from other donors' samples. Sequenced input: naive CXCR3+ CD8+ T cells from blood. The subset denotes: CD45RO-CCR7+CD27+CD95- naive CD8+ T cells expressing CXCR3 (TNR3+). The chain employs TRBV29-1 and TRBJ1-2. CDR3 amino acids: CSVEDPRVSYGYTF.